Below, 22 T cell receptor beta chains from the same sample are listed, as sequenced in a study of Graves' ophthalmopathy and Graves' hyperthyroidism. For repertoire sequencing, the TCR beta CDR3 regions were amplified from RNA transcripts. Second-round multiplex PCR came after a first-round RT-PCR that employed HTBI primers. From the multiplex PCR reads, TCRdb called clonotypes with MiXCR, one entry per CDR3 protein. The data show a few hundred thousand distinct CDR3 sequences, under 25% seen once. Sequenced sample: peripheral blood. The source of these receptors is a woman younger than 35 with stable Graves' hyperthyroidism.

The chain recombines TRBV12-3 or TRBV12-4 with TRBJ2-7, with 7 bases identical to TRBD1. V was pared by 6 bases and J by 1 base, with 12 bases of the junction left unmatched. The CDR3 runs to 16 residues. CDR3 DNA: TGTGCCAGCAGCCTAACCGGGACAGCCGATTCCTACGAGCAGTACTTC. It translates to CASSLTGTADSYEQYF.

A note on this clonotype: A read error may account for a junction end that differs from germline. The chain is built from TRBV20-1 and TRBJ2-7; D is possibly TRBD1 or TRBD2 (6 bases each). This CDR3 is 15 amino acids long. The germline V gene has CDR1 DFQATT and CDR2 SNEGSKA (reference sequence). The CDR3 loop is CSTFRGGTNSYEHYF. CDR3 in DNA: TGCAGTACCTTCCGAGGGGGGACGAACTCCTACGAGCATTACTTC.

This clonotype has ten or more counts. This sequence joins TRBV30 and TRBJ2-7; tentative D call: TRBD1 (5 bases). Per the germline V gene, CDR1 is GTSNPN and CDR2 is SVGIG (reference sequence). CDR3 length: 12 residues. V was clipped by 4 bases and J by 4 bases, with 11 bases between them. In DNA form, the CDR3 reads TGTGCCTGGACAGGGTTCAATTACGAGCAGTACTTC. Its protein is CAWTGFNYEQYF.

This clonotype has a count of ten or more. The chain couples TRBV29-1 to TRBJ2-5; D remains unclear. The germline V gene has CDR1 SQVTM and CDR2 ANQGSEA. V lost 7 bases, J lost 2 bases, and 14 bases lay in between. The CDR3 loop spans 13 amino acids. CDR3 in DNA: TGCAGCGCGGATCTCTCACCTCAAGAGACCCAGTACTTC. Protein sequence: CSADLSPQETQYF.

This rearrangement joins TRBV6-1 to TRBJ2-7; no firm D call. The CDR3 is 16 residues long. Trimming left V 2 bases short and J 3 bases short, with 17 bases between. Germline-derived CDR1 and CDR2 are MNHNS and SASEGT. The CDR3 DNA sequence: TGTGCCAGCAGTGAATATGTGGAACACGGTAGCTACGAGCAGTACTTC. Protein sequence: CASSEYVEHGSYEQYF.

This clonotype was counted ten times or more. The chain has TRBV10-3 and TRBJ1-3; no clear D. CDR1 and CDR2 (germline): ENHRY, SYGVKD. The CDR3 extends over 14 amino acids. Trimming shortened V by 6 bases and J by 0 bases, and 9 bases separated the two germline ends. The DNA for the CDR3 is TGTGCCATCAGACCGATTTGCTCTGGAAACACCATATATTTT. It codes for CAIRPICSGNTIYF.

This clonotype was detected many times. Compared with germline, one end of the junction differs, possibly owing to a read error. This chain joins TRBV6-2 or TRBV6-3 and TRBJ1-1, with D perhaps matching TRBD1 (5 bases). Looked up from germline, CDR1 is MNHEY and CDR2 is SVGEGT. The CDR3 is made up of 19 amino acids. CDR3 bases: TGTGCCTGCAGCGACCCCCGGAGGGCAGGGACGGGAACTTGGACTGAAGCTTTCTTT. Amino acids: CACSDPRRAGTGTWTEAFF.

This clonotype was detected many times. The chain couples TRBV15 to TRBJ2-7; D is ambiguous. Germline V gives CDR1 LNHNV, CDR2 YYDKDF (reference sequence). This CDR3 has 13 residues. V lost 5 bases and J lost 3, with 11 bases in between. The CDR3 spells CATSPRRNYEQYF. As DNA, the CDR3 is TGTGCCACCAGCCCCAGAAGGAACTACGAGCAGTACTTC.

This clonotype was recorded many times. This chain uses TRBV6-2 or TRBV6-3 with TRBJ1-1, with D possibly matching TRBD1 (5 bases). The CDR3 has 13 amino acids. V was pared by 8 bases and J by 6 bases, with 16 bases between. Looked up from germline, CDR1 is MNHEY and CDR2 is SVGEGT. CDR3 sequence: CASGRVGTSEAFF. The CDR3 region has the DNA TGTGCCAGCGGGCGGGTAGGGACCTCTGAAGCTTTCTTT.

This chain links TRBV20-1 with TRBJ2-2, with 8 bases fitting TRBD2. The CDR3 is 15 amino acids. The trim removed 0 bases at V and 3 bases at J, leaving 3 bases unmatched. Looked up from germline, CDR1 is DFQATT and CDR2 is SNEGSKA (reference sequence). CDR3 coding DNA: TGCAGTGCTAGAGATCTCGGGGGGGACACCGGGGAGCTGTTTTTT. Residues: CSARDLGGDTGELFF.

This clonotype was detected a few times. V is TRBV30 and J is TRBJ1-1, with 7 bases identical to TRBD1. V was clipped by 4 bases and J by 0 bases; unmatched bases: 14. This CDR3 region has 17 residues. Germline lookup yields CDR1 GTSNPN and CDR2 SVGIG (reference sequence). The CDR3 loop is CAWTATDRDLMNTEAFF. In nucleotides, the CDR3 is TGTGCCTGGACAGCAACCGACAGGGACTTAATGAACACTGAAGCTTTCTTT.

The V gene is TRBV4-1, the J gene TRBJ2-7; 15 bases match TRBD2. V was pared by 0 bases and J by 6 bases, with 6 bases of the junction left unmatched. CDR1 is MGHRA, CDR2 YSYEKL, per germline. The CDR3 is 17 amino acids. The CDR3, as DNA: TGCGCCAGCAGCCAAGATCCGGGACTAGCGGGAGGCTCCGAGCAGTACTTC. Its translation: CASSQDPGLAGGSEQYF.

The gene calls are TRBV20-1 and TRBJ2-7, with a weak D call TRBD2 (7 bases). The CDR3 spans 16 residues. The germline CDR1 and CDR2 sequences are DFQATT and SNEGSKA (reference sequence). Trimming took off 0 bases at V and 2 bases at J, with 17 bases between the two ends. The CDR3, as DNA: TGCAGTGCTAGAGATCCGGGGGGCGTTGGGACCTACGAGCAGTACTTC. Its protein product is CSARDPGGVGTYEQYF.

This clonotype has more than one count but fewer than ten. The J gene is TRBJ1-1, the V gene TRBV30; D is perhaps TRBD1 (5 bases). Germline V CDR1 and CDR2: GTSNPN, SVGIG (reference sequence). The ends were cut back, 5 bases at V and 9 bases at J, with 16 bases in the middle. CDR3 length: 12 amino acids. The DNA for the CDR3 is TGTGCCTGGGCCCCCAGAGGGGCACAAGCTTTCTTT. Translation gives CAWAPRGAQAFF.

The CDR3, as DNA: TGTGCCAGCAGGTCGACAGGGAATCTCGACGAGCAGTACTTC. Encoded protein: CASRSTGNLDEQYF. The chain is built from TRBV6-1 and TRBJ2-7; 7 bases agree with TRBD1. In germline, CDR1 is MNHNS, CDR2 SASEGT. V was pared by 6 bases and J by 5 bases, with 10 bases of the junction left unmatched. The CDR3 extends over 14 amino acids.

This clonotype came up once. This rearrangement joins TRBV12-5 to TRBJ1-2; tentative D call: TRBD1 (5 bases). Germline CDR1 is LGHNT and CDR2 is FRNRAP. The CDR3 is 14 amino acids. Deletions cut 4 bases from V and 8 bases from J, with 17 bases between. The CDR3 loop reads CASGYGGQFSGYTF. The CDR3 DNA reads TGTGCTAGTGGTTATGGCGGACAATTTAGCGGCTACACCTTC.

The sample holds many counts of this clonotype. The chain carries TRBV11-2 and TRBJ1-5, with 7 bases fitting TRBD1. From germline, CDR1 is SGHAT and CDR2 FQNNGV. V dropped 5 bases and J dropped 4; count of bases not matched to a gene: 11. CDR3 size: 16 residues. In nucleotides, the CDR3 is TGTGCCAGCAGCCCGGGGACAGTGATAAAGAATCAGCCCCAGCATTTT. It translates to CASSPGTVIKNQPQHF.

This clonotype appeared a few times. The conserved final phenylalanine or tryptophan is absent from the CDR3, which likely points to a read error. The J gene is TRBJ2-5, the V gene TRBV6-2 or TRBV6-3; D not resolved. Germline CDR1 is MNHEY and CDR2 is SVGEGT. V was shortened by 10 bases and J by 9 bases, with 21 bases between the two germline ends. The CDR3 is 13 amino acids. CDR3 residues: CATLGPPQESQYY. CDR3 in DNA: TGTGCCACCCTCGGGCCACCGCAGGAGTCCCAGTACTAC.

This clonotype was seen ten or more times. V usage is TRBV18 and J usage is TRBJ2-4; possibly TRBD1 for D (5 bases). The CDR3 is made up of 16 amino acids. Germline V lookup: CDR1 KGHSH, CDR2 LQKENI. Trimming left V 3 bases short and J 0 bases short, with 12 bases between. Here the CDR3 reads CASSPPKGLAKNIQYF. The DNA of the CDR3 is TGTGCCAGCTCACCGCCCAAGGGGCTAGCCAAAAACATTCAGTACTTC.

This clonotype has a count of ten or more. The chain has TRBV6-1 and TRBJ1-2; TRBD1 is a possible D gene (5 bases). V gave up 6 bases and J gave up 5 bases, with 19 bases separating them. The CDR3 sequence is 15 residues long. Germline CDR1 MNHNS, CDR2 SASEGT. Here the CDR3 reads CASSRYGQGDYGYTF. In DNA, the CDR3 is TGTGCCAGCAGCCGCTACGGGCAGGGAGATTATGGCTACACCTTC.

This clonotype occurred many times. The genes are TRBV4-1 and TRBJ2-5, with 8 nucleotides matching TRBD1. Germline CDR1 and CDR2: MGHRA and YSYEKL. J was trimmed by 2 bases and V by 4 bases; bases with no gene match: 9. CDR3 length: 16 amino acids. CDR3 DNA: TGCGCCAGCAGCCTCCCTCCGAGGACAGGGCAAGAGACCCAGTACTTC. Amino acid sequence: CASSLPPRTGQETQYF.

The chain links TRBV6-1 to TRBJ2-7; D may be TRBD1 (5 bases). Between the trimmed V and J ends, which lost 0 bases and 2 bases, there was a span of 11 bases. The CDR3 sequence is 15 residues long. Germline V gene data show CDR1 as MNHNS and CDR2 as SASEGT. CDR3 region: CASSEARGATYEQYF. The CDR3 coding sequence is TGTGCCAGCAGTGAAGCAAGGGGTGCCACCTACGAGCAGTACTTC.